This T cell receptor (beta chain) was sequenced in a study of PD-1 blockade in mismatch repair-deficient tumors. This clone has only a few counts. Clones were read by immunoSEQ multiplex PCR, and TCRdb kept only the in-frame ones, dropping some. The sample has some 110,000 clones; over 60% are singletons. This CDR3 is 14 amino acids long. The ends were cut back, 3 bases at V and 2 bases at J, with 11 bases in the middle. CDR1 and CDR2 from the germline V gene are SNHLY and FYNNEI. This receptor was taken from an adult with mismatch repair-deficient cancer. The material sequenced was peripheral blood, taken 60 weeks after starting pembrolizumab. The rearrangement uses TRBV2 and TRBJ2-7; no clear D. The CDR3 DNA follows: TGTGCCAGCAGTGAGGATCCTGTGGCCTACGAGCAGTACTTC. It codes for CASSEDPVAYEQYF.